This TCR beta chain stems from a study of OX40 agonist ivuxolimab in advanced cancers. Study as a whole: Three patients had partial responses: one hepatocellular carcinoma, two cutaneous melanoma. Overall study results and limits: Which antigen the expanded peripheral T cells recognized is unknown. Averaging showed that CD8+ T cells had more expanded clones than CD4+ did.

The V gene's germline CDR1 is SEHNR and CDR2 FQNEAQ (reference sequence). V trimming: 6 bases; J trimming: 9 bases; junction bases outside the gene matches: 8. The CDR3 is 15 residues long. Comment on this clone: What it recognizes is unknown.

Some clones are missing from TCRdb's copy, which holds only in-frame ones; the method was immunoSEQ multiplex PCR. The sample contains 45,000 to 55,000 clones, about 88% of which appear only once. The rearrangement uses TRBV7-9 and TRBJ2-1; 13 nucleotides agree with TRBD2. Source: CD4+ or CD8+ T cells sorted from blood, taken in a trial of the OX40 agonist ivuxolimab. The clonotype originates from an adult with an advanced solid tumor such as melanoma, head and neck, liver or kidney cancer. The CDR3 region has the DNA TGTGCCAGCAGTCCCGGACTAGCGGGAGACACTGAGCAGTTCTTC. It encodes CASSPGLAGDTEQFF.